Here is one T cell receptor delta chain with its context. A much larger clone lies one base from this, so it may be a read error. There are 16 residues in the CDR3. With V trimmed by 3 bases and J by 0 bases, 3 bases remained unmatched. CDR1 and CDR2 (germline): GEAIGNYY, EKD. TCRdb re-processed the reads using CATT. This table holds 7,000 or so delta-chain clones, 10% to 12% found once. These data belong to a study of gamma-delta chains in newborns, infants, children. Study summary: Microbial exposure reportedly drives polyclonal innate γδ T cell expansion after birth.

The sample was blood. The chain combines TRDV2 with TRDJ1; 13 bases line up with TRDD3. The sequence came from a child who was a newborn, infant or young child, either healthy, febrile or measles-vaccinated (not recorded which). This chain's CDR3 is CACDRLGDTHTDKLIF. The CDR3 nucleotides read TGTGCCTGTGACCGACTGGGGGATACGCACACCGATAAACTCATCTTT.